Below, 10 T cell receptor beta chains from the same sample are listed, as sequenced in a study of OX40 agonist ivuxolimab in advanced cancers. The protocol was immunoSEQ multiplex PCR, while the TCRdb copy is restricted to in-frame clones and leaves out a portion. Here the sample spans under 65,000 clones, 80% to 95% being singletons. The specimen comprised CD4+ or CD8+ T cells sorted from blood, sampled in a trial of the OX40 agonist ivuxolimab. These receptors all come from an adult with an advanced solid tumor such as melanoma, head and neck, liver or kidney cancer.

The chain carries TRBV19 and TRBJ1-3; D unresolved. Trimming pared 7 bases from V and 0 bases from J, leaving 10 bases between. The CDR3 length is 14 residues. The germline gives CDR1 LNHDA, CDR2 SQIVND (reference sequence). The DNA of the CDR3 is TGTGCCAGTAACGTAAAGTCCTCTGGAAACACCATATATTTT. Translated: CASNVKSSGNTIYF.

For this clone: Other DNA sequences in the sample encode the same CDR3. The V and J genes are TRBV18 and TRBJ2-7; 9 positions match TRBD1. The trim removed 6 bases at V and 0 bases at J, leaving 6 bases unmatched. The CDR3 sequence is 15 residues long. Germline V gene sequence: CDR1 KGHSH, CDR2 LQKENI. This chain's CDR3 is CASSPPGQGSYEQYF. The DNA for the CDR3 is TGTGCCAGCTCGCCCCCGGGACAGGGCTCCTACGAGCAGTACTTC. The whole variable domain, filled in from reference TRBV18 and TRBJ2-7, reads NAGVMQNPRHLVRRRGQEARLRCSPMKGHSHVYWYRQLPEEGLKFMVYLQKENIIDESGMPKERFSAEFPKEGPSILRIQQVVRGDSAAYFCASSPPGQGSYEQYFGPGTRLTVT.

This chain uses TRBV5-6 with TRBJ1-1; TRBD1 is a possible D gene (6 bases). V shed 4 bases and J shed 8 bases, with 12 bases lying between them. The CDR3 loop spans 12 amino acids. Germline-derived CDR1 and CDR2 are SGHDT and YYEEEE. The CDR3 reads CASSTQDREAFF. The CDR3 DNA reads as TGTGCCAGCAGCACGCAGGACAGAGAAGCTTTCTTT.

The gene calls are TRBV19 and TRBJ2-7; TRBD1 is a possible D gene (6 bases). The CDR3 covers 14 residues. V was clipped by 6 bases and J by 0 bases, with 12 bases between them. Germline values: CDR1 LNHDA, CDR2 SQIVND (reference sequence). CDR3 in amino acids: CASRSPGHSYEQYF. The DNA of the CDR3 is TGTGCCAGTAGGAGCCCGGGACACTCCTACGAGCAGTACTTC.

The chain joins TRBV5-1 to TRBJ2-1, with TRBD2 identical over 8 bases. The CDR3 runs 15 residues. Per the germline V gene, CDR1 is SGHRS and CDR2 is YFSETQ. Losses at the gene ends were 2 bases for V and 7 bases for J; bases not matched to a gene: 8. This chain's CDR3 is CASSLAGEYYNEQFF. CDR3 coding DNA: TGCGCCAGCAGCTTAGCGGGAGAATATTATAATGAGCAGTTCTTC.

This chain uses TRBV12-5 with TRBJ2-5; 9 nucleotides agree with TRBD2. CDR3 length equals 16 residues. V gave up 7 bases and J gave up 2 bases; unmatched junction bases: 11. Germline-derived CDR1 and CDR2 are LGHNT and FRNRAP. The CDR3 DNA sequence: TGTGCTAGTGCCCCCGCCGGGACTAGCACTCAAGAGACCCAGTACTTC. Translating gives CASAPAGTSTQETQYF.

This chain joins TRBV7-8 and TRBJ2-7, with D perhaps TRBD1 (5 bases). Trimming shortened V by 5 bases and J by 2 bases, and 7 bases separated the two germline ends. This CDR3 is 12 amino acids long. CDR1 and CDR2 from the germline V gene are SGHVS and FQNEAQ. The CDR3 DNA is TGTGCCAGCAGCCCACAGGCCTACGAGCAGTACTTC. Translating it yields CASSPQAYEQYF.

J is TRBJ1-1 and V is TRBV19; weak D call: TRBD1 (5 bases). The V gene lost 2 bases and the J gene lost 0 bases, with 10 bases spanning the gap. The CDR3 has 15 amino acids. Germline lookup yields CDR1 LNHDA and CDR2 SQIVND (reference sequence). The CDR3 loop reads CASSIRGGMNTEAFF. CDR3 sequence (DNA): TGTGCCAGTAGTATAAGGGGAGGAATGAACACTGAAGCTTTCTTT.

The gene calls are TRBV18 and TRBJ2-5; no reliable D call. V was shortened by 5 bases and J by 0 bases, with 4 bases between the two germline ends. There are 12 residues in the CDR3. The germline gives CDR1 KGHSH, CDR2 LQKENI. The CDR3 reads CASSVYQETQYF. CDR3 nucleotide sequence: TGTGCCAGCTCAGTGTACCAAGAGACCCAGTACTTC.

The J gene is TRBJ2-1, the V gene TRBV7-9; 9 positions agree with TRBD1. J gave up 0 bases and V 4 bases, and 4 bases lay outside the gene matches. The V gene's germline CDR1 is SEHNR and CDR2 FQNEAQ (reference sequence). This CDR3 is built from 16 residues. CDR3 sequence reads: CASSSWTGVSYNEQFF. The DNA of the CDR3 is TGTGCCAGCAGCTCCTGGACAGGGGTCTCCTACAATGAGCAGTTCTTC.